The 2 T cell receptor beta chains below come from one sample, sequenced in a study of control samples from healthy donors and cancer patients. The protocol was immunoSEQ multiplex PCR, while the TCRdb copy is restricted to in-frame clones and leaves out a portion. The top ten hold 10% of the sample, which has about 51,000 clones, about 80% seen once. Sequencing was carried out using blood. The receptors shown here come from a man aged 70 or older in good health.

This rearrangement joins TRBV5-4 to TRBJ2-7; 10 bases line up with TRBD2. Trimming at V came to 3 bases and at J to 3 bases, leaving 9 bases not matched to a gene. Germline V gives CDR1 SGHNT, CDR2 YYREEE (reference sequence). This CDR3 has 16 residues. The CDR3 is CASSSRTSGSIYEQYF. The CDR3 DNA reads TGTGCCAGCAGCTCCCGGACTAGCGGATCGATCTACGAGCAGTACTTC.

The genes are TRBV5-1 and TRBJ1-3; 7 positions agree with TRBD1. In germline, CDR1 is SGHRS, CDR2 YFSETQ. V lost 0 bases to trimming and J lost 0 bases; unmatched junction nucleotides: 3. The CDR3 length is 16 residues. As DNA, the CDR3 is TGCGCCAGCAGCTTGGGGGACAGTTACTCTGGAAACACCATATATTTT. This codes for CASSLGDSYSGNTIYF. Together with reference TRBV5-1 and TRBJ1-3, the CDR3 gives the full variable domain: KAGVTQTPRYLIKTRGQQVTLSCSPISGHRSVSWYQQTPGQGLQFLFEYFSETQRNKGNFPGRFSGRQFSNSRSEMNVSTLELGDSALYLCASSLGDSYSGNTIYFGEGSWLTVV.